Following are 14 T cell receptor beta chains from one sample sequenced in a study of human T cells and chemical hapten exposure. TCRdb analysed the RACE reads with MiXCR anew, one entry per CDR3 protein. The table includes roughly 94,000 distinct CDR3 sequences, about a tenth detected once. Time point in this sample: patch test 2, 6 weeks after DPC sensitization. The treatment: therapeutic diphenylcyclopropenone sensitization with weekly scalp DPC. The sequences come from whole blood, collected in connection with sensitization to the hapten diphenylcyclopropenone (DPC). These receptors all come from a woman between 40 and 55 years old with alopecia areata. Some clones in this sample may be carry-over from other donors' samples.

Many counts were recorded for this clonotype. V gene TRBV20-1 combines with J gene TRBJ2-3; tentatively, D is TRBD2 (5 bases). From germline, CDR1 is DFQATT and CDR2 SNEGSKA (reference sequence). V lost 1 base to trimming and J lost 4 bases, with 12 bases between them. The CDR3 sequence is 14 residues long. The CDR3 bases are TGCAGTGCTAGAGGGACGGGATACGCAGATACGCAGTATTTT. Protein product: CSARGTGYADTQYF.

At least ten counts were recorded for this clonotype. This chain links TRBV6-1 with TRBJ2-2, with D unresolved. Trimming removed 6 bases from V and 2 bases from J, with 4 bases in between. Per the germline V gene, CDR1 is MNHNS and CDR2 is SASEGT. CDR3 size: 12 residues. CDR3 sequence reads: CASRVNTGELFF. DNA for the CDR3: TGTGCCAGCAGAGTAAACACCGGGGAGCTGTTTTTT.

This clonotype was observed a handful of times. The V and J genes are TRBV27 and TRBJ2-7; TRBD1 matches at 8 bases. This CDR3 region has 15 residues. The germline V gene has CDR1 MNHEY and CDR2 SMNVEV (reference sequence). Trimming removed 2 bases from V and 3 bases from J; junction bases left unmatched: 6. The CDR3 protein is CASSLGRGPGYEQYF. CDR3 DNA sequence: TGTGCCAGCAGTTTAGGCAGGGGGCCTGGCTACGAGCAGTACTTC.

Many counts were recorded for this clonotype. The V call is TRBV20-1, the J call TRBJ1-5; D not certain. V dropped 0 bases and J dropped 7 bases, with 16 bases sitting between them. The CDR3 spans 15 residues. Per the germline V gene, CDR1 is DFQATT and CDR2 is SNEGSKA (reference sequence). The chain's CDR3 is CSARDIPASGQPQHF. The CDR3 region has the DNA TGCAGTGCTAGAGATATCCCGGCCTCGGGGCAGCCCCAGCATTTT.

This clonotype showed up many times. The V call is TRBV3-1, the J call TRBJ1-3; weak D call: TRBD1 (5 bases). The CDR3 is made up of 15 amino acids. CDR1 and CDR2 from the germline V gene are LGHDT and YNNKEL (reference sequence). V was shortened by 4 bases and J by 0 bases, with 10 bases between the two germline ends. DNA for the CDR3: TGTGCCAGCAGCCGCTCGACAGTCTCTGGAAACACCATATATTTT. Protein product: CASSRSTVSGNTIYF.

This clonotype was found many times. The chain employs TRBV29-1 and TRBJ2-7, with 8 bases lining up with TRBD2. The V and J ends lost 7 bases and 2 bases, in that order; junction bases with no gene match: 10. The CDR3 runs to 14 residues. The V gene's germline CDR1 is SQVTM and CDR2 ANQGSEA. This CDR3 is CSASGGSRTYEQYF. DNA for the CDR3: TGCAGCGCGTCGGGGGGGAGCAGGACCTACGAGCAGTACTTC.

The rearrangement joins TRBV19 to TRBJ2-1; TRBD2 might be the D (5 bases). The V end was cut by 3 bases, the J end by 0 bases, with 12 bases between. The CDR3 extends over 16 amino acids. CDR1 is LNHDA and CDR2 is SQIVND in the germline V gene (reference sequence). This CDR3 is CASSILAASSYNEQFF. The CDR3 nucleotides read TGTGCCAGTAGTATTCTAGCTGCAAGCTCCTACAATGAGCAGTTCTTC.

The table lists this clonotype with a few counts. This chain uses TRBV12-3 or TRBV12-4 with TRBJ2-2; D is undetermined. The CDR3 spans 16 residues. V was shortened by 8 bases and J by 0 bases, with 16 bases between the two germline ends. The CDR3 loop reads CASHAADGTNTGELFF. CDR3 in DNA: TGTGCCAGCCATGCGGCGGACGGTACGAACACCGGGGAGCTGTTTTTT.

Here the CDR3 DNA reads TGCAGCGTTTCCGACGTGGACGTTCTAGATACGCAGTATTTT. Residues: CSVSDVDVLDTQYF. The rearrangement links TRBV29-1 to TRBJ2-3, with D hard to call. CDR1 and CDR2 from the germline V gene are SQVTM and ANQGSEA. The CDR3 totals 14 residues. Trimming shortened V by 5 bases and J by 5 bases, and 17 bases separated the two germline ends.

This clonotype was observed at least ten times. The chain recombines TRBV29-1 with TRBJ2-2; D unresolved. There are 13 residues in the CDR3. Trimming took 4 bases from V and 8 from J, leaving 14 bases between them. The germline V gene encodes CDR1 SQVTM and CDR2 ANQGSEA. CDR3 DNA sequence: TGCAGCGTTGTTCCCCAACATGGGGGGGAGCTGTTTTTT. It yields the protein CSVVPQHGGELFF.

This clonotype was seen many times. V gene TRBV30 combines with J gene TRBJ1-3, with D uncertain. The germline CDR1 and CDR2 sequences are GTSNPN and SVGIG (reference sequence). V lost 3 bases and J lost 0, with 9 bases in between. CDR3 length: 14 residues. CDR3 in amino acids: CAWSRTLSGNTIYF. In DNA, the CDR3 is TGTGCCTGGAGCCGGACCCTCTCTGGAAACACCATATATTTT.

There are many counts of this clonotype. V is TRBV7-6 and J is TRBJ2-2, with 9 bases aligning to TRBD2. The CDR3 runs 15 residues. Germline CDR1 reads SGHVS; CDR2 reads FNYEAQ. Unmatched junction bases numbered 4, after V lost 1 base and J lost 7 bases. CDR3 protein: CASSLVAGVIGELFF. The CDR3 DNA is TGTGCCAGCAGCTTAGTAGCGGGAGTAATCGGGGAGCTGTTTTTT.

A few counts support this clonotype. CDR3 bases: TGTGCCAGCAGCCCCTACCTTATTCAGGGGGAGCAGTACTTC. It specifies CASSPYLIQGEQYF. This chain connects TRBV19 to TRBJ2-7; a weak D match, TRBD1 (6 bases). This CDR3 region has 14 residues. V was trimmed by 9 bases and J by 7 bases, leaving 22 bases between them. In germline, CDR1 is LNHDA, CDR2 SQIVND (reference sequence). The full variable domain, its missing parts supplied by reference TRBV19 and TRBJ2-7, is DGGITQSPKYLFRKEGQNVTLSCEQNLNHDAMYWYRQDPGQGLRLIYYSQIVNDFQKGDIAEGYSVSREKKESFPLTVTSAQKNPTAFYLCASSPYLIQGEQYFGPGTRLTVT.

There are many counts of this clonotype. The genes are TRBV12-3 or TRBV12-4 and TRBJ2-7, with 7 nucleotides matching TRBD1. The CDR3 spans 12 residues. Unmatched junction bases numbered 5, after V lost 5 bases and J lost 7 bases. CDR3 in DNA: TGTGCCAGCAGTAAAACAGGGGTGGAGCAGTACTTC. It is translated as CASSKTGVEQYF.